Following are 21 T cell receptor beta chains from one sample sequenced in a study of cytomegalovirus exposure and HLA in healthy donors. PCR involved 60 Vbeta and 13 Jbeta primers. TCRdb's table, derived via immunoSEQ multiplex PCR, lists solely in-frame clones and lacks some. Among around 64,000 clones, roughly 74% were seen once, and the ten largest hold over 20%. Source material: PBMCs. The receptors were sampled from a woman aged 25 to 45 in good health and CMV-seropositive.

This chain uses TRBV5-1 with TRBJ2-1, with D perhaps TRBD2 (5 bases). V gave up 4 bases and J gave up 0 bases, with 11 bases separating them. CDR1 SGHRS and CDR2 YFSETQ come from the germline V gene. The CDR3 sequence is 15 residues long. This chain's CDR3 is CASSEVGSSYNEQFF. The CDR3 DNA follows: TGCGCCAGCAGCGAGGTAGGGAGCTCCTACAATGAGCAGTTCTTC.

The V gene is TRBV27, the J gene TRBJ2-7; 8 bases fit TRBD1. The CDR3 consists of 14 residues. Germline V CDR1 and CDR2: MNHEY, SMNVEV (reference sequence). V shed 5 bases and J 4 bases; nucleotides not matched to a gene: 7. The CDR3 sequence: CASSPLGTGYEQYF. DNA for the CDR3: TGTGCCAGCAGTCCCCTGGGGACAGGATACGAGCAGTACTTC.

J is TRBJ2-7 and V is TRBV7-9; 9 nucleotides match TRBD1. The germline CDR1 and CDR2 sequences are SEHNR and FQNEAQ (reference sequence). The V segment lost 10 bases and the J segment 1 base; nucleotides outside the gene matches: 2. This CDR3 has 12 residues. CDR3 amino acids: CATGTGSYEQYF. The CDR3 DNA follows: TGTGCCACCGGGACAGGGTCCTACGAGCAGTACTTC.

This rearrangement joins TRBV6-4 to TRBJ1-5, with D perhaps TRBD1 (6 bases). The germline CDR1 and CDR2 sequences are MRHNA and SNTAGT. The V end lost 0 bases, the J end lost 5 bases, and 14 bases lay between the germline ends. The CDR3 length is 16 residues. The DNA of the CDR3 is TGTGCCAGCAGTGACTCGATGATCAGGGGACATCAGCCCCAGCATTTT. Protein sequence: CASSDSMIRGHQPQHF.

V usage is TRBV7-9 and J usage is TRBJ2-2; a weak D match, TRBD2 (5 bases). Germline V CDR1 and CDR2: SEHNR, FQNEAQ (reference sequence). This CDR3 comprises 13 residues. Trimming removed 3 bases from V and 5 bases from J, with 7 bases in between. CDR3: CASSLGRTGELFF. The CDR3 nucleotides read TGTGCCAGCAGCTTGGGGAGAACCGGGGAGCTGTTTTTT.

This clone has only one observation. In nucleotides, the CDR3 is TGTGCCAGCAGTTCTACAGGGGGAACTGAAGCTTTCTTT. Protein product: CASSSTGGTEAFF. The rearrangement joins TRBV28 to TRBJ1-1; TRBD1 matches 8 bases. The length of the CDR3 is 13 residues. Trimming removed 4 bases from V and 5 bases from J; junction bases left unmatched: 3. Germline V gene data show CDR1 as MDHEN and CDR2 as SYDVKM.

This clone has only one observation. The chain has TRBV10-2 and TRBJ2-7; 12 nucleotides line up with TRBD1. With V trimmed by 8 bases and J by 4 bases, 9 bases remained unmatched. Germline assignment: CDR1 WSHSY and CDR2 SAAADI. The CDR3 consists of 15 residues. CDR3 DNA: TGCGCCAGCGGGACAGGGGGCTATGTTTCGTACGAGCAGTACTTC. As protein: CASGTGGYVSYEQYF.

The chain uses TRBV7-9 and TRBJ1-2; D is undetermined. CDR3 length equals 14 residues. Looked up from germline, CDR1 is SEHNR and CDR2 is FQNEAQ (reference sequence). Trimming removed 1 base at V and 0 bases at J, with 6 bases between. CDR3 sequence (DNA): TGTGCCAGCAGCTTAGACCTATCTAACTATGGCTACACCTTC. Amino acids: CASSLDLSNYGYTF.

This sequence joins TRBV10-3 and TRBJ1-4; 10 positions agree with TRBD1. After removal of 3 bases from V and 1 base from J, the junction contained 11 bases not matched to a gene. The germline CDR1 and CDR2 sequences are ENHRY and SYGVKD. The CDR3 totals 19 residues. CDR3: CAISEHVDRGGLTNEKLFF. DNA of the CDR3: TGTGCCATCAGTGAACACGTGGACAGGGGGGGTCTAACTAATGAAAAACTGTTTTTT.

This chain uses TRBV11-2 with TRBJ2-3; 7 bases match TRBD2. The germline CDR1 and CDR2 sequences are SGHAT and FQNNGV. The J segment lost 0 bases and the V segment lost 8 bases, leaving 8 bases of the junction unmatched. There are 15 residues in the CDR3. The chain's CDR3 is CASSPGRASTDTQYF. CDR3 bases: TGTGCCAGCTCGCCGGGGAGGGCCAGCACAGATACGCAGTATTTT.

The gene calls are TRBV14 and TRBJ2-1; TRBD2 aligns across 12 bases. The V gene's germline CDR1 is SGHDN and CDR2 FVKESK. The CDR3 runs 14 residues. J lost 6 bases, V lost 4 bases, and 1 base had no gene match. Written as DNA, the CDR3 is TGTGCCAGCAGCCCTAGCGGGAGGGGCAATGAGCAGTTCTTC. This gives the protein CASSPSGRGNEQFF.

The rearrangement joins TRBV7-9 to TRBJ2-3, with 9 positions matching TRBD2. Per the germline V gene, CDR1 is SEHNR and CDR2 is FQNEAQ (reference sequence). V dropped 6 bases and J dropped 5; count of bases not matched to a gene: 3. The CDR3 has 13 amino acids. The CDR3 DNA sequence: TGTGCCAGCAGACCACTAGCGGGAGATACGCAGTATTTT. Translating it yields CASRPLAGDTQYF. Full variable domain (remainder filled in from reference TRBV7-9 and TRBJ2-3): DTGVSQNPRHKITKRGQNVTFRCDPISEHNRLYWYRQTLGQGPEFLTYFQNEAQLEKSRLLSDRFSAERPKGSFSTLEIQRTEQGDSAMYLCASRPLAGDTQYFGPGTRLTVL.

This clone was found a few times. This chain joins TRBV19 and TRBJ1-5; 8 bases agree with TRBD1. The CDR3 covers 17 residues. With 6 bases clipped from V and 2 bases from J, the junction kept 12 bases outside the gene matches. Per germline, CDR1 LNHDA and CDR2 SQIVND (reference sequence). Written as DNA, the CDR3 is TGTGCCAGTAGGGGAGACAGGGGAGTTATTGGCAATCAGCCCCAGCATTTT. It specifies CASRGDRGVIGNQPQHF.

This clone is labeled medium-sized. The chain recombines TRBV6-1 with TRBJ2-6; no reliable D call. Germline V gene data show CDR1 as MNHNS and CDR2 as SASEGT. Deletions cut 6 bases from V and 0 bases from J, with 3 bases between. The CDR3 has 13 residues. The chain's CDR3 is CASSGSGANVLTF. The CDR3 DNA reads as TGTGCCAGCAGCGGCTCTGGGGCCAACGTCCTGACTTTC.

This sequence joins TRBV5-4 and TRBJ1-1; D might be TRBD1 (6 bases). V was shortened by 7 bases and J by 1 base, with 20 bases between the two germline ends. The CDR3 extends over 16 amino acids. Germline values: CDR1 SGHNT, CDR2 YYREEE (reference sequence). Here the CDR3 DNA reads TGTGCCAGCCTCAGGGCGGGGGGCGGATCGAACACTGAAGCTTTCTTT. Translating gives CASLRAGGGSNTEAFF.

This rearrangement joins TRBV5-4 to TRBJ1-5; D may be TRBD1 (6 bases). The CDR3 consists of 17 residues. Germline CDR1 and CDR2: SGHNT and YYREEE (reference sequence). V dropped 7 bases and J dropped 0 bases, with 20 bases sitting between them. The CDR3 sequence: CASSVGRRGFSNQPQHF. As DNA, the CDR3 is TGTGCCAGCTCGGTGGGGCGCAGGGGATTTAGCAATCAGCCCCAGCATTTT. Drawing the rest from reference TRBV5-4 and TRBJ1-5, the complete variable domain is ETGVTQSPTHLIKTRGQQVTLRCSSQSGHNTVSWYQQALGQGPQFIFQYYREEENGRGNFPPRFSGLQFPNYSSELNVNALELDDSALYLCASSVGRRGFSNQPQHFGDGTRLSIL.

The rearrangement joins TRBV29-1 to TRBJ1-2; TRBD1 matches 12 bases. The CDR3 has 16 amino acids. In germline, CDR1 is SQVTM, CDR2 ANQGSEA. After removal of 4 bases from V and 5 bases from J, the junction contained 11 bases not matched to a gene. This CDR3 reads CSVARRGTGGGYGYTF. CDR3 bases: TGCAGCGTTGCACGAAGGGGGACAGGGGGCGGATATGGCTACACCTTC.

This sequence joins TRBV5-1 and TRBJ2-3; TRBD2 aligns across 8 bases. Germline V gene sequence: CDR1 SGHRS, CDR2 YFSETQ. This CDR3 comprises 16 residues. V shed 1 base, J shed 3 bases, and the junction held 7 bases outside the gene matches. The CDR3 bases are TGCGCCAGCAGCTTGAGATATAGCGGGATGACAGATACGCAGTATTTT. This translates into CASSLRYSGMTDTQYF.

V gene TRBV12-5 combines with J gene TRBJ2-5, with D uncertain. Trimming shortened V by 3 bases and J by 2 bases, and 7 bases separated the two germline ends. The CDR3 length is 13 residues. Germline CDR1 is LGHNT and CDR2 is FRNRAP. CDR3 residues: CASGFGGQETQYF. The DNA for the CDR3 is TGTGCTAGTGGTTTCGGCGGTCAAGAGACCCAGTACTTC.

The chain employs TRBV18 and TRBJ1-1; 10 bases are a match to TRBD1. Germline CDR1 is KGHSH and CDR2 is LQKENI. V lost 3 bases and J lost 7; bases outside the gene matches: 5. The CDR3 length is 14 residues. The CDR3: CASSPRDRGGEAFF. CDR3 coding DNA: TGTGCCAGCTCACCCCGGGACAGGGGCGGTGAAGCTTTCTTT.

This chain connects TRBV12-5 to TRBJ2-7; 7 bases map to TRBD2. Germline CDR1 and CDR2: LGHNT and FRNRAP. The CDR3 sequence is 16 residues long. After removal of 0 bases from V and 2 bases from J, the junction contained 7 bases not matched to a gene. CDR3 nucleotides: TGTGCTAGTGGTTTGGTAATGGCGGGAGTGGCCTACGAGCAGTACTTC. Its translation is CASGLVMAGVAYEQYF.